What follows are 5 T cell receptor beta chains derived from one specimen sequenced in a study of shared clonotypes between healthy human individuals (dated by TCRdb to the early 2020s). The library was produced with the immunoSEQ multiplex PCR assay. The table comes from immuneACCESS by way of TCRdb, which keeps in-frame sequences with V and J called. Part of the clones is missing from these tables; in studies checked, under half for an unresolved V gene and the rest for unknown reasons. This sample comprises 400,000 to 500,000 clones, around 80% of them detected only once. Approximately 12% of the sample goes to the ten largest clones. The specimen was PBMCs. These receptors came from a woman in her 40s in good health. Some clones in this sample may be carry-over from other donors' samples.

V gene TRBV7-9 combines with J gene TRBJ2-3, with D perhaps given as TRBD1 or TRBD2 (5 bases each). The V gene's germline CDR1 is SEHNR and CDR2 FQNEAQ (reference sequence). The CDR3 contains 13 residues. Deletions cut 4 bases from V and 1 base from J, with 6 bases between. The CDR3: CASSWGRTDTQYF. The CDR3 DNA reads TGTGCCAGCAGCTGGGGACGCACAGATACGCAGTATTTT.

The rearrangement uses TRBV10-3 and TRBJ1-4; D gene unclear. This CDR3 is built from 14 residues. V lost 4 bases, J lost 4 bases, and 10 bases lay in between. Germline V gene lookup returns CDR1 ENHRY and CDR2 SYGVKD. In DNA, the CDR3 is TGTGCCATCAGTGCTAACCGAAATAATGAAAAACTGTTTTTT. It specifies CAISANRNNEKLFF.

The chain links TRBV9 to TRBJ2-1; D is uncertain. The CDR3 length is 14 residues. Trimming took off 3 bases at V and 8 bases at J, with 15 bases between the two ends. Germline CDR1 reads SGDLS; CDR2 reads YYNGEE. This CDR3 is CASSATDRSDEQFF. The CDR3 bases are TGTGCCAGCAGCGCAACGGACCGGAGTGATGAGCAGTTCTTC.

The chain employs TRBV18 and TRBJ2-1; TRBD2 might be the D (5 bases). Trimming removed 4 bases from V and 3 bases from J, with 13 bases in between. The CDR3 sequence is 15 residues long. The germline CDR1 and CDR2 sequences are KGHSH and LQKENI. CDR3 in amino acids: CASSRRDKGYNEQFF. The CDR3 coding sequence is TGTGCCAGCTCACGACGGGATAAAGGCTACAATGAGCAGTTCTTC.

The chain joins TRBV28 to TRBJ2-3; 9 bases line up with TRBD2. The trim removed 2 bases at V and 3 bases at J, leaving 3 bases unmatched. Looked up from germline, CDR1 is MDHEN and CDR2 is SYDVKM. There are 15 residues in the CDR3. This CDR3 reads CASSLAGGPTDTQYF. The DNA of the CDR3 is TGTGCCAGCAGTTTAGCGGGAGGGCCTACAGATACGCAGTATTTT.